This TCR beta chain was recovered during a study of blood T cell repertoires in COVID-19 (TCRdb year 2020). Describing the broader study: Recovered participants in ImmuneRACE Cohort 3 were defined by two consecutive negative NP/OP PCR tests, clearance by a healthcare professional, or resolution of symptoms. Deeply sampled blood TCRbeta repertoires from subjects exposed to, actively infected with, or recovered from COVID-19 were included in the dataset. The repertoires were released in a freely available public database meant as a resource for research on the immune response to SARS-CoV-2. Where available, HLA class I and class II types were taken from metadata supplied by the sample provider and were not determined by assay-based typing. The prospective study material was composed of cDNA or gDNA derived from T cells, B-cell-depleted T cells, or PBMCs. A de-identified subject ID, COVID-19 status, age in years and sex were almost always included in the sample metadata. The collaborator samples originated in the United States, Italy and Spain and spanned the acute and convalescent phases of COVID-19. Samples were obtained from the ongoing ImmuneRACE study (first 160 participants) and from over a thousand subjects provided by 6 global collaborators.

Broad study findings and their caveats: How much clinical and demographic metadata was included differed by source and by participant, and the metadata was provided uncurated.

The CDR3 starts with the cysteine, ends with the phenylalanine, and has 19 residues. The CDR3 DNA has 57 bases and is translated from base 1. TCRbeta CDR3 regions were amplified from genomic DNA using the immunoSEQ Assay, a bias-controlled multiplex PCR. Under the source paper's analysis protocol: Nucleated cell counts per sample were estimated from amplification of reference gene primers within the assay. Sequence reads were collapsed and filtered to measure the absolute abundance of every unique TCRbeta CDR3 rearrangement. For each sample, productive Simpson clonality was calculated as the square root of Simpson's diversity index across productive rearrangements. TCRdb holds this immuneACCESS table with in-frame rearrangements only. Some clones are missing; in checked studies, unresolved V genes explain under half, and the rest has no known cause. V and J calls plus clone size are reproduced from that table; the DNA served to infer D and trimming. The sample has 350,000 to 450,000 clones on record, 70% to 90% of them singletons. In total, the top ten clones hold roughly 2% of the sample.

Participants in the prospective study were enrolled through a virtual design, were aged about 18 to 100 years, and lived in fewer than 30 United States geographic areas. To assign participants to cohorts, the prospective study relied on clinical history that participants themselves reported in a screening survey and a study questionnaire. Mobile phlebotomists in the prospective study collected whole blood, serum and a nasopharyngeal or oropharyngeal swab from every participant. Additional blood draws and questionnaires over an approximately 2-month period could optionally be provided by prospective study participants. Blood samples from the prospective study were shipped frozen or at room temperature prior to DNA extraction. Note on this clone: Its antigen is still unknown. The sample holds no much larger clone one base away, and base qualities are not on file.

This clonotype originated in a man in his forties in a cohort exposed to, infected with or recovered from COVID-19 (not recorded which). Sequenced material: PBMCs or T cells enriched from blood (not recorded which). The chain joins TRBV21-1 to TRBJ2-1; TRBD2, as called in the table, went unchecked against the DNA. TRBV21-1 represents a pseudogene. The CDR3 loop reads CASSRAEFLAVSSYNEQFF. The DNA sequence is TGTGCCAGCAGCCGAGCCGAGTTCCTAGCGGTTAGCTCCTACAATGAGCAGTTCTTC.